This is a list of T cell receptor beta chains from one sample in a study of human T cells and chemical hapten exposure. From the RACE reads, TCRdb called clonotypes with MiXCR, one entry per CDR3 protein. The sample lists tens of thousands of distinct CDR3 sequences; more than 9% were seen once. Source: whole blood, taken in connection with sensitization to the hapten diphenylcyclopropenone (DPC). The receptor set was obtained from a man younger than 45 with alopecia areata. Some clones in this sample may be carry-over from other donors' samples. The CDR3 runs from the conserved cysteine through the conserved F or W. D genes are given only for firm matches. Size values are once, few and many counts, or a class for expanded clones, and some rows have none.

clone_size	j_call	d_call	v_call	cdr3_aa	cdr3_nt
.	TRBJ2-2	.	TRBV7-9	CASSLASLGTGELFF	TGTGCCAGCAGCTTAGCGTCCCTGGGCACCGGGGAGCTGTTTTTT
many	TRBJ2-5	.	TRBV5-1	CASSLDPGRETQYF	TGCGCCAGCAGCTTGGATCCAGGGCGCGAGACCCAGTACTTC
few	TRBJ1-1	.	TRBV7-9	CASSLVGFYDTEAFF	TGTGCCAGCAGCTTAGTGGGATTCTATGACACTGAAGCTTTCTTT
many	TRBJ1-5	.	TRBV6-2/TRBV6-3	CASRLFRGGNQPQHF	TGTGCCAGCAGACTTTTCAGGGGTGGCAATCAGCCCCAGCATTTT
few	TRBJ2-3	.	TRBV9	CASSVESGGGPADTQYF	TGTGCCAGCAGCGTAGAAAGTGGGGGCGGGCCCGCAGATACGCAGTATTTT
.	TRBJ1-1	.	TRBV5-1	CASSVGKGTEAFF	TGCGCCAGCAGCGTGGGGAAAGGCACTGAAGCTTTCTTT
.	TRBJ2-1	.	TRBV5-1	CASSPHSLEQFF	TGCGCCAGCAGCCCCCACTCTCTTGAGCAGTTCTTC
many	TRBJ2-6	TRBD1	TRBV2	CASSSGFGTGSSGANVLTF	TGTGCCAGCAGTTCCGGGTTCGGGACAGGGAGCTCTGGGGCCAACGTCCTGACTTTC
many	TRBJ1-4	.	TRBV12-3/TRBV12-4	CASSLSGLNEKLFF	TGTGCCAGCAGTTTATCAGGACTTAATGAAAAACTGTTTTTT
.	TRBJ1-2	TRBD1	TRBV12-3/TRBV12-4	CASSATPGQDYGYTF	TGTGCCAGCAGTGCAACACCGGGACAGGACTATGGCTACACCTTC
few	TRBJ2-4	.	TRBV21-1	CASSKVPAGSDIQYF	TGTGCCAGCAGCAAAGTTCCAGCGGGAAGTGACATTCAGTACTTC
.	TRBJ2-1	.	TRBV20-1	CSAPSRGALYNEQFF	TGCAGTGCTCCCTCCCGGGGGGCCCTCTACAATGAGCAGTTCTTC
.	TRBJ2-5	.	TRBV6-5	CASSYSGGETQYF	TGTGCCAGCAGTTACTCGGGGGGAGAGACCCAGTACTTC
many	TRBJ2-1	TRBD1	TRBV20-1	CSASGTGVNEQFF	TGCAGTGCCTCCGGGACAGGGGTCAATGAGCAGTTCTTC
.	TRBJ2-4	.	TRBV28	CASTPIGGKNIQYF	TGTGCCAGCACCCCGATCGGGGGAAAAAACATTCAGTACTTC
.	TRBJ2-5	.	TRBV29-1	CSGDRPDQETQYF	TGCAGCGGCGACAGGCCCGACCAAGAGACCCAGTACTTC
few	TRBJ2-5	.	TRBV7-7	CASSIGTGSETQYF	TGTGCCAGCAGCATAGGGACTGGTTCAGAGACCCAGTACTTC
.	TRBJ1-3	.	TRBV15	CATRTYSGNTIYF	TGTGCCACCAGGACATACTCTGGAAACACCATATATTTT
.	TRBJ1-2	.	TRBV4-3	CASSQDVGQAPNYGYTF	TGCGCCAGCAGCCAAGACGTGGGGCAGGCCCCTAACTATGGCTACACCTTC
.	TRBJ2-1	TRBD2	TRBV28	CASSFGGRALEQFF	TGTGCCAGCAGTTTTGGCGGGAGGGCCCTTGAGCAGTTCTTC
many	TRBJ2-5	TRBD2	TRBV28	CASSRLAGGETQYF	TGTGCCAGCAGTCGACTAGCGGGAGGAGAGACCCAGTACTTC
few	TRBJ1-2	TRBD1	TRBV4-1	CASSQDRTGYRGYTF	TGCGCCAGCAGCCAAGATCGGACAGGGTATCGGGGCTACACCTTC
many	TRBJ2-3	.	TRBV4-1	CASSLIAEKSASTDTQYF	TGCGCCAGCAGCCTGATAGCGGAAAAATCTGCTAGCACAGATACGCAGTATTTT
few	TRBJ2-3	.	TRBV20-1	CSARGGAGTDTQYF	TGCAGTGCTCGCGGGGGCGCGGGGACAGATACGCAGTATTTT
many	TRBJ2-3	TRBD1	TRBV5-1	CASSRTGGPDTQYF	TGCGCCAGCAGCAGGACAGGGGGCCCAGATACGCAGTATTTT
.	TRBJ2-5	.	TRBV2	CASRDSGAIRETQYF	TGTGCCAGCAGGGATTCGGGAGCTATTAGAGAGACCCAGTACTTC
.	TRBJ2-3	.	TRBV14	CASSQDHLSDTQYF	TGTGCCAGCAGCCAAGATCATTTATCAGATACGCAGTATTTT
few	TRBJ2-3	TRBD2	TRBV11-3	CASSLALAGDFADTQYF	TGTGCCAGCAGCTTAGCCCTAGCGGGAGATTTCGCAGATACGCAGTATTTT
many	TRBJ2-1	TRBD2	TRBV6-2/TRBV6-3	CASSYTLGGVDEQFF	TGTGCCAGCAGTTACACATTGGGGGGGGTCGATGAGCAGTTCTTC
many	TRBJ2-2	TRBD2	TRBV2	CASSEFSGGTGELFF	TGTGCCAGCAGTGAATTTTCGGGAGGGACCGGGGAGCTGTTTTTT
many	TRBJ2-3	TRBD2	TRBV12-3/TRBV12-4	CASSSSGTSDTQYF	TGTGCCAGCAGCTCTAGCGGGACCTCGGATACGCAGTATTTT
many	TRBJ2-5	TRBD2	TRBV10-3	CAISDWGGTSPYQETQYF	TGTGCCATCAGTGACTGGGGAGGGACTAGTCCTTACCAAGAGACCCAGTACTTC
many	TRBJ2-1	.	TRBV10-3	CAISEGREQFF	TGTGCCATCAGTGAGGGTCGGGAGCAGTTCTTC
few	TRBJ2-1	.	TRBV29-1	CSVEGSATYNEQFF	TGCAGCGTTGAAGGTAGCGCAACCTACAATGAGCAGTTCTTC
few	TRBJ2-2	TRBD1	TRBV29-1	CSVDRGQAGELFF	TGCAGCGTCGACAGGGGGCAAGCCGGGGAGCTGTTTTTT
many	TRBJ1-1	.	TRBV12-3/TRBV12-4	CASSRGAGFEAFF	TGTGCCAGCAGCCGGGGGGCGGGGTTCGAAGCTTTCTTT
many	TRBJ1-2	.	TRBV4-1	CASSQDARVNF	TGCGCCAGCAGCCAAGATGCCCGTGTTAACTTC
.	TRBJ2-1	.	TRBV4-1	CASRPNGAFLDNEQFF	TGCGCCAGCAGGCCCAACGGAGCTTTTCTAGACAATGAGCAGTTCTTC
.	TRBJ2-7	TRBD1	TRBV28	CASSRTGTGYYEQYF	TGTGCCAGCAGCCGAACCGGGACAGGGTACTACGAGCAGTACTTC
many	TRBJ1-4	TRBD1	TRBV4-3	CASSQERGQDHLLNEKLFF	TGCGCCAGCAGCCAAGAAAGGGGGCAGGACCACCTCCTGAATGAAAAACTGTTTTTT
.	TRBJ2-1	.	TRBV27	CASRDTTFGIGSYNEQFF	TGTGCCAGCAGAGACACTACATTCGGAATAGGCTCCTACAATGAGCAGTTCTTC
many	TRBJ1-3	TRBD1	TRBV25-1	CASRTGTGGSYTIYF	TGTGCCAGCAGGACCGGGACAGGGGGCTCATACACCATATATTTT
.	TRBJ1-5	.	TRBV5-6	CASSLTPGPNNQPQHF	TGTGCCAGCAGCTTAACCCCCGGACCTAACAATCAGCCCCAGCATTTT
.	TRBJ2-3	.	TRBV9	CASSVPFGRDTQYF	TGTGCCAGCAGCGTCCCTTTTGGCCGGGATACGCAGTATTTT
.	TRBJ2-6	.	TRBV2	CASSAGLSGANVLTF	TGTGCCAGCAGTGCGGGTTTATCTGGGGCCAACGTCCTGACTTTC
.	TRBJ2-5	.	TRBV5-1	CATRGGGLQETQYF	TGCGCCACCCGAGGAGGGGGCCTCCAAGAGACCCAGTACTTC
many	TRBJ2-1	.	TRBV25-1	CASRVAESGEQFF	TGTGCCAGCAGGGTAGCCGAATCCGGTGAGCAGTTCTTC
few	TRBJ2-5	.	TRBV20-1	CSAIPGRSQETQYF	TGCAGTGCTATCCCAGGGAGGTCCCAAGAGACCCAGTACTTC
many	TRBJ2-3	.	TRBV7-9	CASSFGAGDQDTQYF	TGTGCCAGCAGCTTCGGTGCAGGGGATCAAGATACGCAGTATTTT
few	TRBJ2-1	.	TRBV3-1	CASSQGGTDNEQFF	TGTGCCAGCAGCCAAGGCGGGACAGACAATGAGCAGTTCTTC
many	TRBJ2-2	TRBD2	TRBV5-6	CASSLRREGAGELFF	TGTGCCAGCAGCTTGAGGCGGGAGGGCGCCGGGGAGCTGTTTTTT
many	TRBJ1-2	.	TRBV11-3	CASSLGVGGYTF	TGTGCCAGCAGCTTGGGCGTGGGTGGCTACACCTTC
many	TRBJ2-4	.	TRBV5-4	CASSLAGLAKNIQYF	TGTGCCAGCAGCTTGGCCGGGCTAGCCAAAAACATTCAGTACTTC
many	TRBJ2-7	.	TRBV3-1	CASSQDPYEQYF	TGTGCCAGCAGCCAAGACCCGTACGAGCAGTACTTC
few	TRBJ2-5	TRBD2	TRBV20-1	CSATRLAGGSETQYF	TGCAGTGCTACCCGATTAGCGGGAGGTAGTGAGACCCAGTACTTC